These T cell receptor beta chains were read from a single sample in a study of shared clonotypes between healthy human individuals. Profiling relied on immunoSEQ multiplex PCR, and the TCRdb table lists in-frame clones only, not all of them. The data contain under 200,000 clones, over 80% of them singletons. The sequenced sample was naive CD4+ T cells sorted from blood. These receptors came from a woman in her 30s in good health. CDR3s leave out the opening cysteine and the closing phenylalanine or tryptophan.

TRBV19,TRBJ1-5,ASKDRSFSNQPQH
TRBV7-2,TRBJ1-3,ASSAGTGAGNTIY
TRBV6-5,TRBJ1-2,ASSYSNGYGYT
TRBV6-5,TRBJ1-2,ASSGGRPSGYT
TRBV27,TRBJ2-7,ASSSPPYEQY
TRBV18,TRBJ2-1,ASSPPTRSSYNEQF
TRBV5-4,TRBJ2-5,ASSTGTRQETQY
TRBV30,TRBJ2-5,AWSVFRGIETQY
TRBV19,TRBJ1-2,ASSILNTQYGYT
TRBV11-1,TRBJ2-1,ASSLANYNEQF
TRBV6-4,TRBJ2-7,ASSEDRGPYEQY
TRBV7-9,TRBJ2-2,ASSLDPGGELF
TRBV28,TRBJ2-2,ASSWNGDTGELF
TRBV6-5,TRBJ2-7,ASSVAGGGYEQY
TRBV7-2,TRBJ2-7,ASSPRLAGYEQY
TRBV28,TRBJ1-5,ASSFYFERGDNQPQH
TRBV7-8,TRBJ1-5,ASSLVRENQPQH
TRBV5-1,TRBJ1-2,ASSQDTYGYT
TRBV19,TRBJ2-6,ASSIAYDSSGANVLT
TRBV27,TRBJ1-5,ASSFGQGAGQPQH
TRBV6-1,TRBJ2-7,ASNREQVSYEQY
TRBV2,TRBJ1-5,ASSGGQVSNQPQH
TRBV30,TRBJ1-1,AWTRTGGQGARGKTEAF
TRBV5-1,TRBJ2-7,ASSLKRPSWDRDEQY
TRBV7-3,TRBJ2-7,ASSTISYEQY
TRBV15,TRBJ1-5,ATSRDLGPNQPQH